These 17 T cell receptor beta chains share one sample of origin, sequenced in a study of radiotherapy plus CTLA-4 blockade in lung cancer. Clones were read by immunoSEQ multiplex PCR, and TCRdb kept only the in-frame ones, dropping some. The sample holds about 62,000 clones; approximately 76% are singletons and the top ten take 2.9%. This sample comprised peripheral blood, obtained from a patient treated with radiotherapy plus ipilimumab. These receptors all come from a human donor with non-small cell lung cancer who had a complete response to radiotherapy plus ipilimumab.

CDR3 sequence: CASSTPIGRAGGYTDTQYF. CDR3 in DNA: TGTGCCAGCAGCACCCCAATAGGTAGAGCGGGAGGCTACACAGATACGCAGTATTTT. V gene TRBV7-9 combines with J gene TRBJ2-3, with TRBD2 identical over 9 bases. This CDR3 has 19 residues. Unmatched junction bases numbered 17, after V lost 5 bases and J lost 2 bases. The germline gives CDR1 SEHNR, CDR2 FQNEAQ (reference sequence).

This clone was picked up a small number of times. This chain uses TRBV10-1 with TRBJ1-5; TRBD1 might be the D (6 bases). V lost 4 bases to trimming and J lost 1 base, with 17 bases between them. The CDR3 contains 17 residues. Germline V lookup: CDR1 WNHNN, CDR2 SYGVQD (reference sequence). The CDR3 DNA sequence: TGCGCCAGCAGTGCTTGGGGGCCAGGGGAAAGCAATCAGCCCCAGCATTTT. This gives the protein CASSAWGPGESNQPQHF.

This chain connects TRBV30 to TRBJ1-5; a possible D gene is TRBD1 (5 bases). CDR3 size: 13 residues. The germline gives CDR1 GTSNPN, CDR2 SVGIG (reference sequence). V was cut by 2 bases and J by 5 bases, with 10 bases left in between. CDR3 sequence: CAWSPGRDQPQHF. The CDR3 bases are TGTGCCTGGAGTCCAGGCAGGGATCAGCCCCAGCATTTT.

As to this clone: This CDR3 is also generated by other DNA sequences in the sample. This sequence joins TRBV18 and TRBJ1-5, with TRBD1 matching over 8 bases. The CDR3 has 15 amino acids. CDR1 and CDR2 from the germline V gene are KGHSH and LQKENI. V shed 3 bases, J shed 6 bases, and the junction held 7 bases outside the gene matches. CDR3 bases: TGTGCCAGCTCACCCGGACAGGGAGGAGGTCAGCCCCAGCATTTT. Amino acid sequence: CASSPGQGGGQPQHF.

The V call is TRBV7-8, the J call TRBJ2-3; 12 bases agree with TRBD2. CDR3 length: 18 amino acids. Germline V gives CDR1 SGHVS, CDR2 FQNEAQ. V lost 2 bases and J lost 4; bases outside the gene matches: 10. The CDR3 loop is CASSLRSPSGRAPDTQYF. The CDR3 bases are TGTGCCAGCAGCTTAAGATCCCCTAGCGGGAGGGCCCCAGATACGCAGTATTTT. Supplemented by reference TRBV7-8 and TRBJ2-3, the full variable domain reads GAGVSQSPRYKVAKRGQDVALRCDPISGHVSLFWYQQALGQGPEFLTYFQNEAQLDKSGLPSDRFFAERPEGSVSTLKIQRTQQEDSAVYLCASSLRSPSGRAPDTQYFGPGTRLTVL.

To note about this clone: Germline is not matched at one junction end, which may reflect a read error. V is TRBV11-2 and J is TRBJ2-7, with TRBD1 matching 7 bases. The CDR3 is made up of 14 amino acids. In germline, CDR1 is SGHAT, CDR2 FQNNGV. CDR3 in amino acids: CASSPVRFQGERYF. The CDR3 coding sequence is TGTGCCAGCAGCCCCGTACGGTTCCAGGGGGAGCGGTACTTC.

The table lists this clone with a few counts. One end of the junction fails to match germline, which may point to a read error. V and J are TRBV18 and TRBJ1-5; 10 positions agree with TRBD1. CDR3 length equals 14 residues. CDR1 is KGHSH and CDR2 is LQKENI in the germline V gene. The CDR3 DNA follows: TGTGCCAGCCGAGGGACAGGGGACAATCAGCCCCATCATTTT. This codes for CASRGTGDNQPHHF.

J is TRBJ2-2 and V is TRBV9, with D possibly being TRBD1 (6 bases). Trimming removed 4 bases at V and 4 bases at J, with 11 bases between. The germline V gene encodes CDR1 SGDLS and CDR2 YYNGEE. The CDR3 runs 14 residues. For the CDR3, the DNA is TGTGCCAGCAGCTTAACAGGGAGCACCGGGGAGCTGTTTTTT. This gives the protein CASSLTGSTGELFF.

The chain employs TRBV28 and TRBJ2-7; the match to TRBD1 covers 9 bases. CDR1 MDHEN and CDR2 SYDVKM come from the germline V gene. The junction had 10 bases not matched to a gene; V was cut back by 4 bases and J by 6 bases. The CDR3 sequence is 15 residues long. Here the CDR3 reads CASSSPRQGEREQYF. In DNA, the CDR3 is TGTGCCAGCAGTTCACCTCGACAGGGGGAACGCGAGCAGTACTTC.

This chain uses TRBV7-2 with TRBJ2-7; D may be TRBD2 (5 bases). CDR3 length equals 13 residues. Germline V lookup: CDR1 SGHTA, CDR2 FQGNSA. V dropped 5 bases and J dropped 7 bases, with 15 bases sitting between them. CDR3 sequence reads: CASSKTGNGEQYF. CDR3 DNA: TGTGCCAGCAGCAAGACGGGGAACGGGGAGCAGTACTTC.

The V call is TRBV7-9, the J call TRBJ1-5, with D maybe TRBD1 (5 bases). CDR3 size: 12 residues. Trimming took off 0 bases at V and 9 bases at J, with 6 bases between the two ends. From germline, CDR1 is SEHNR and CDR2 FQNEAQ (reference sequence). CDR3 region: CASSLAGPPQHF. CDR3 DNA sequence: TGTGCCAGCAGCTTAGCGGGGCCGCCCCAGCATTTT.

The rearrangement links TRBV6-7 to TRBJ1-1, with TRBD1 identical over 8 bases. TRBV6-7 is an open reading frame whose function is uncertain. The CDR3 is 18 residues long. Trimming took 4 bases from V and 3 from J; bases not matched to a gene: 16. The CDR3 region is CASSSQVQGAGFDTEAFF. The CDR3 nucleotides read TGTGCCAGCAGTTCCCAGGTCCAGGGGGCGGGTTTTGACACTGAAGCTTTCTTT.

The V and J genes are TRBV30 and TRBJ1-6; maybe TRBD1 (6 bases). There are 18 residues in the CDR3. CDR1 is GTSNPN, CDR2 SVGIG, per germline (reference sequence). Trimming removed 0 bases from V and 5 bases from J, with 20 bases in between. CDR3 sequence reads: CAWSVPKGSRGHNSPLHF. In DNA form, the CDR3 reads TGTGCCTGGAGTGTACCCAAGGGGAGCAGGGGCCATAATTCACCCCTCCACTTT.

The chain links TRBV6-5 to TRBJ1-1, with TRBD1 identical over 7 bases. The CDR3 spans 13 residues. Per germline, CDR1 MNHEY and CDR2 SVGAGI. V gave up 6 bases and J gave up 5 bases; unmatched junction bases: 6. The chain's CDR3 is CASRQGKLTEAFF. In nucleotides, the CDR3 is TGTGCCAGCAGACAGGGGAAACTTACTGAAGCTTTCTTT.

The V gene is TRBV11-2, the J gene TRBJ2-2; the match to TRBD1 covers 7 bases. Germline V gene data show CDR1 as SGHAT and CDR2 as FQNNGV. The CDR3 is made up of 15 amino acids. After removal of 5 bases from V and 4 bases from J, the junction contained 7 bases not matched to a gene. CDR3: CASSPTGTATGELFF. The CDR3 DNA is TGTGCCAGCAGCCCAACCGGGACAGCCACCGGGGAGCTGTTTTTT.

The chain links TRBV30 to TRBJ2-3, with D possibly being TRBD1 (6 bases). Trimming cost V 7 bases and J 1 base, with 18 bases left between them. This CDR3 contains 15 residues. CDR1 GTSNPN and CDR2 SVGIG come from the germline V gene (reference sequence). The CDR3 DNA reads TGTGCCTCCACCGAAACAGGGTTCCGCACAGATACGCAGTATTTT. Encoded protein: CASTETGFRTDTQYF. Supplemented by reference TRBV30 and TRBJ2-3, the full variable domain reads SQTIHQWPATLVQPVGSPLSLECTVEGTSNPNLYWYRQAAGRGLQLLFYSVGIGQISSEVPQNLSASRPQDRQFILSSKKLLLSDSGFYLCASTETGFRTDTQYFGPGTRLTVL.

This chain links TRBV28 with TRBJ2-4, with 7 bases lining up with TRBD1. Germline V gene sequence: CDR1 MDHEN, CDR2 SYDVKM. CDR3 length: 18 amino acids. J lost 2 bases, V lost 3 bases, and 13 bases had no gene match. CDR3: CASSFPLNTQGTKNIQYF. The DNA for the CDR3 is TGTGCCAGCAGTTTCCCCCTTAACACACAGGGGACCAAAAACATTCAGTACTTC.